The TCR beta chain described here comes from a study of post-analysis software for immune sequencing data. Overall study results and limits: Relative to controls, patients had several TRBV segments at higher frequency, with TRBV5-6, TRBV5-1 and TRBV20-1 among these.

Ten or more counts support this clonotype. Its antigen remains unknown. cDNA libraries for TCR beta contained unique molecular identifiers. Using its own MiXCR run on the PCR reads, TCRdb lists one record per CDR3 protein. The data contain under 900,000 distinct CDR3 sequences, approximately 50% of them singletons. With 5 bases removed from V and 4 bases from J, the gap between germline ends came to 18 bases. The CDR3 has 14 amino acids. Germline values: CDR1 SQVTM, CDR2 ANQGSEA. This TCR came from a girl aged 10 to 17 with multiple sclerosis. Sequences were obtained from blood. The chain combines TRBV29-1 with TRBJ2-7, with TRBD1 as a possible D gene (6 bases). CDR3: CSVLSGHVGYEQYF. The CDR3 DNA follows: TGCAGCGTTCTTTCGGGACATGTGGGTTACGAGCAGTACTTC.